A selection of T cell receptor beta chains follows, all from one sample in a study of T cells after yellow fever vaccination. MiXCR, run by TCRdb on the 5' RACE reads, gives a single entry per CDR3 protein. The sample includes about 68,000 distinct CDR3 sequences, about 6% of them seen just once. Specimen: CD8+ T cells sorted from PBMCs, collected about 49 days after the first yellow fever vaccination. These receptors originate from a man in his late teens or twenties who received the YFV17D yellow fever vaccine. Both conserved end residues are part of each CDR3. The D gene is left open where the match is weak. A row's size may be missing; if present it is once, few, many or a size class.

size	J	D	V	DNA	CDR3
few	TRBJ2-3	.	TRBV6-2/TRBV6-3	TGTGCCAGCATTCGGCAGGGTAACACAGATACGCAGTATTTT	CASIRQGNTDTQYF
.	TRBJ2-6	.	TRBV10-1	TGCGCCAGCAGCCCTTTCCAGGACAGGGCCAACGTCCTGACTTTC	CASSPFQDRANVLTF
many	TRBJ1-4	.	TRBV4-1	TGCGCCAGCAGCCTCACCCCCCATATAGGGGGAAAACTGTTTTTT	CASSLTPHIGGKLFF
many	TRBJ2-3	.	TRBV4-1	TGCGCCAGCAGCAATCACAGGGTCCGTGGAGATACGCAGTATTTT	CASSNHRVRGDTQYF
.	TRBJ1-2	.	TRBV12-3/TRBV12-4	TGTGCCAGCAGCTCGGGAGGAGTACACACCTTC	CASSSGGVHTF
few	TRBJ2-1	TRBD2	TRBV4-3	TGCGCCAGCAGCCAAGAACTTAGCGGGGGGTACGATGAGCAGTTCTTC	CASSQELSGGYDEQFF
.	TRBJ2-3	.	TRBV6-2/TRBV6-3	TGTGCCAGCAGTTATAGGGGACTGGCGGAGGCAGATACGCAGTATTTT	CASSYRGLAEADTQYF
many	TRBJ2-1	.	TRBV4-1	TGCGCCAGCAGCCAAGATCGGCAGGGGGGTCCGACCCCCTACAATGAGCAGTTCTTC	CASSQDRQGGPTPYNEQFF
.	TRBJ2-3	.	TRBV12-3/TRBV12-4	TGTGCCAGCAGTTTCGCTCCAAGCACAGATACGCAGTATTTT	CASSFAPSTDTQYF
medium-sized	TRBJ2-1	.	TRBV13	TGTGCCAGCAGCCTCCAAGAAGACAGGAAGCAGTTCTTC	CASSLQEDRKQFF
.	TRBJ1-5	TRBD1	TRBV7-9	TGTGCCAGCAGCCTTGGGACAGCATGGGATCAGCCCCAGCATTTT	CASSLGTAWDQPQHF
many	TRBJ2-1	TRBD1	TRBV12-3/TRBV12-4	TGTGCCAGCAGTTTAACGGACAGGGGGCACAATGAGCAGTTCTTC	CASSLTDRGHNEQFF
many	TRBJ2-5	.	TRBV4-2	TGTGCCAGCAGCCAAGAACCTAGCGATGAGACCCAGTACTTC	CASSQEPSDETQYF
few	TRBJ2-1	.	TRBV11-1	TGTGCCAGCAGCTTGGGACGACTACTCGTCGGCTCCTACAATGAGCAGTTCTTC	CASSLGRLLVGSYNEQFF
.	TRBJ2-2	.	TRBV24-1	TGTGCCACCAGTGATTGGACGGATTACACCGGGGAGCTGTTTTTT	CATSDWTDYTGELFF
many	TRBJ2-3	.	TRBV12-3/TRBV12-4	TGTGCCAGCAGCTCCTCCGGGGTCACAGATACGCAGTATTTT	CASSSSGVTDTQYF
many	TRBJ2-3	.	TRBV15	TGTGCCACCAGCAGAGATAAGGGGTCCTTATGGACAGATACGCAGTATTTT	CATSRDKGSLWTDTQYF
.	TRBJ2-1	TRBD1	TRBV4-3	TGCGCCAGCAGCCAAGGACAGGGCTGGGATGAGCAGTTCTTC	CASSQGQGWDEQFF
many	TRBJ2-4	.	TRBV4-3	TGCGCCAGCAGCCCACACCCCCAGGGGTTCAAAAACATTCAGTACTTC	CASSPHPQGFKNIQYF
many	TRBJ2-4	TRBD1	TRBV18	TGTGCCAGCTCACCGGACCGGGACAGGGGAACGTTAGCCAAAAACATTCAGTACTTC	CASSPDRDRGTLAKNIQYF
many	TRBJ1-6	.	TRBV7-6	TGTGCCAGCAAGGGAGCGTATAATTCACCCCTCCACTTT	CASKGAYNSPLHF
many	TRBJ2-3	.	TRBV6-6	TGTGCCAGCAGTTACCCGGGAACCGATACGCAGTATTTT	CASSYPGTDTQYF
many	TRBJ2-1	.	TRBV4-3	TGCGCCAGCAGCCAAGAAACCCCGTGGGGGGACCTCAATGAGCAGTTCTTC	CASSQETPWGDLNEQFF
many	TRBJ2-1	.	TRBV4-1	TGCGCCAGCAGCCCCGGAGGAACCAATGAGCAGTTCTTC	CASSPGGTNEQFF
many	TRBJ2-2	TRBD1	TRBV7-9	TGTGCCAGCAGCTCCGGACAGGGGGGGACCGGGGAGCTGTTTTTT	CASSSGQGGTGELFF
many	TRBJ2-7	.	TRBV10-3	TGTGCCATCAGTGAGACTCCTTCGGATAACGAGCAGTACTTC	CAISETPSDNEQYF
.	TRBJ2-1	.	TRBV4-2	TGTGCCATCGGCCCCGAGCGACGCTACTATGAGCAGTTCTTC	CAIGPERRYYEQFF
many	TRBJ2-3	.	TRBV7-6	TGTGCCAGCAGCTTTTGGACCGCAGATACGCAGTATTTT	CASSFWTADTQYF
many	TRBJ2-5	.	TRBV7-2	TGTGCCAGCAGCTTACCCGAGGGGTACCAAGAGACCCAGTACTTC	CASSLPEGYQETQYF
many	TRBJ2-3	.	TRBV12-3/TRBV12-4	TGTGCCAGCCACGATCCGGGACCCCGCGCAGATACGCAGTATTTT	CASHDPGPRADTQYF
few	TRBJ2-2	.	TRBV6-1	TGTGCCAGCAGTAGGAGGCCCAACCTCCAGGGGCCCGGGGAGCTGTTTTTT	CASSRRPNLQGPGELFF
.	TRBJ2-2	.	TRBV3-1	TGTGCCTCCAGCCAACACGCCCCCTGGGGGAACACCGGGGAGCTGTTTTTT	CASSQHAPWGNTGELFF
few	TRBJ2-2	.	TRBV6-1	TGTGCCAGCAATCCCTTCCGGGGGGCCGGCGGGGAGCTGTTTTTT	CASNPFRGAGGELFF
many	TRBJ2-7	.	TRBV21-1	TGTGCCAGCAGCAATTCTCCTGGGACACTTGGGACCTTTCGCTCCTACGAGCAGTACTTC	CASSNSPGTLGTFRSYEQYF
many	TRBJ1-6	TRBD1	TRBV12-5	TGTGCTAGTGGTTTGGGACAGGGGAATTCACCCCTCCACTTT	CASGLGQGNSPLHF
few	TRBJ2-7	TRBD2	TRBV7-2	TGTGCCAGCCGTAGCGGGGGTGGATACGAGCAGTACTTC	CASRSGGGYEQYF
.	TRBJ2-7	TRBD1	TRBV29-1	TGCAGCGGTGGACAGGCCTACGAGCAGTACTTC	CSGGQAYEQYF
many	TRBJ1-1	.	TRBV6-2/TRBV6-3	TGTGCCAGCAGAACGAGGGGCAGCACTGAAGCTTTCTTT	CASRTRGSTEAFF
many	TRBJ2-1	.	TRBV6-2/TRBV6-3	TGTGCCAGCAGTTACCTGGGCCCACTTGGGCAGTTCTTC	CASSYLGPLGQFF
many	TRBJ1-5	TRBD1	TRBV15	TGTGCCACCAGCACTAAACAGGGGGCCCAGCCCCAGCATTTT	CATSTKQGAQPQHF
few	TRBJ2-6	TRBD1	TRBV24-1	TGTGCCACCCAGGGGGCTGCTGGGGCCAACGTCCTGACTTTC	CATQGAAGANVLTF
.	TRBJ2-1	.	TRBV7-9	TGTGCCAGCATCTTAGCGGTCAATGAGCAGTTCTTC	CASILAVNEQFF